This T cell receptor beta chain originates from a study of T cells after posttransplantation cyclophosphamide. A word on this clone: The antigen is unknown.

V trimming: 0 bases; J trimming: 6 bases; junction bases outside the gene matches: 5. CDR1 and CDR2 (germline): SGHAT, FQNNGV. This CDR3 comprises 14 residues. A marrow graft followed busulfan-fludarabine conditioning, with cyclophosphamide on days +3 and +4. Regarding the study as a whole: Recipient CMV seropositivity and CMV reactivation strongly tracked TRB clonality. Skin or GI-infiltrating T cells shared few TRB sequences with blood.

Libraries were prepared by immunoSEQ multiplex PCR; TCRdb keeps only in-frame clonotypes and omits some of them. The sample has thousands of clones; approximately 70% are singletons. The V and J genes are TRBV11-2 and TRBJ2-7; TRBD1 matches at 7 bases. This clonotype was sampled from a young adult male patient who received an allogeneic stem cell transplant from a related donor, was CMV-positive, and had acute GVHD only. Some T cells may trace back to the graft donor. The sample was PBMCs, taken around 1,400 days after allogeneic stem cell transplant with posttransplant cyclophosphamide. The CDR3 protein is CASSLEAGGREQYF. DNA for the CDR3: TGTGCCAGCAGCTTAGAGGCAGGGGGTCGCGAGCAGTACTTC.